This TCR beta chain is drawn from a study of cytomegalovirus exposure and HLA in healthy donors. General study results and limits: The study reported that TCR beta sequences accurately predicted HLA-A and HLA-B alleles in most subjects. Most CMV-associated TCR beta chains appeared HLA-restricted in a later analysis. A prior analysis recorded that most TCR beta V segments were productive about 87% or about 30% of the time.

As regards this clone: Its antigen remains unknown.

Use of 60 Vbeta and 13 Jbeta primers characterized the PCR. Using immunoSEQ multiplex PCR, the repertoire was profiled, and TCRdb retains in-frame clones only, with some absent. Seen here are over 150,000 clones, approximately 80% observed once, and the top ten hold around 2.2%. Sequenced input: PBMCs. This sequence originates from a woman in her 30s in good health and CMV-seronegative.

The CDR3, as DNA: TGTGCCAGCACCTTTCAGACAGAGAACACTGAAGCTTTCTTT. Translating gives CASTFQTENTEAFF. The chain carries TRBV5-5 and TRBJ1-1, with D possibly being TRBD1 (5 bases). The germline CDR1 and CDR2 sequences are SGHKS and YYEKEE (reference sequence). V lost 6 bases and J 1 base, leaving 13 bases between the germline ends. The CDR3 has 14 residues.